The rows below give T cell receptor beta chains drawn from one sample of a study of blood T cell repertoires in COVID-19. Assay: immunoSEQ multiplex PCR; the TCRdb copy retains only in-frame clones and omits some. Of around 180,000 clones in the sample, 80% were seen once. Sequenced: peripheral blood. These receptors all come from a man between 65 and 79 years old with active or convalescent COVID-19. Both conserved end residues are part of each CDR3. Fields, in order: clone size, J gene, V gene, D gene, CDR3 protein, CDR3 DNA. A D gene is named only where the DNA matches it firmly. Size tells how often a clone was seen (once, few, many) or the class of an expanded clone, and some rows leave it out.

NA TRBJ2-2 TRBV27 NA CASSLRGRNTGELFF TGTGCCAGCAGTTTACGAGGGAGGAACACCGGGGAGCTGTTTTTT
NA TRBJ1-5 TRBV5-1 TRBD1 CASSLQGGQPQHF TGCGCCAGCAGCTTACAGGGGGGTCAGCCCCAGCATTTT
NA TRBJ1-2 TRBV7-6 NA CASSLPGFYGYTF TGTGCCAGCAGCTTACCAGGGTTCTATGGCTACACCTTC
NA TRBJ2-7 TRBV11-1 NA CASSSPLAPSYEQYF TGTGCCAGCAGCTCCCCGTTAGCGCCGTCATACGAGCAGTACTTC
NA TRBJ1-2 TRBV18 TRBD1 CASSPDQPGQGARGYTF TGTGCCAGCTCACCTGACCAACCGGGACAGGGGGCGAGAGGCTACACCTTC
NA TRBJ1-2 TRBV5-4 NA CASSLDSYDGYTF TGTGCCAGCAGCTTGGACAGTTATGATGGCTACACCTTC
NA TRBJ1-5 TRBV7-8 NA CASSPSGLNQPQHF TGTGCCAGCAGCCCTTCAGGGCTCAATCAGCCCCAGCATTTT
NA TRBJ2-6 TRBV18 NA CASSPFALSGANVLTF TGTGCCAGCTCACCGTTCGCACTCTCTGGGGCCAACGTCCTGACTTTC
few TRBJ1-6 TRBV30 TRBD1 CAGQQGQYNSPLHF TGTGCCGGACAACAGGGGCAGTATAATTCACCCCTCCACTTT
NA TRBJ2-1 TRBV12-5 TRBD2 CASGFSGLAGGSNEQFF TGTGCTAGTGGGTTTTCCGGACTAGCGGGAGGAAGTAATGAGCAGTTCTTC